The 21 T cell receptor beta chains reported below all come from one sample, sequenced in a study of T cell responses to AZD1222 COVID-19 vaccine (dated by TCRdb to the early 2020s). The sample's time point label, in plain terms: about 28 days (+/-7) after the second vaccine dose. The library was produced with the immunoSEQ multiplex PCR assay. TCRdb retrieved this table from immuneACCESS and kept in-frame rearrangements only. Not all clones are present; in checked studies, unresolved V genes account for under half, and no reason is known for the remainder. Across this sample there are 150,000 to 200,000 clones, with 70% to 90% seen only once. The leading ten clones occupy roughly 10% of the sample. The starting material was peripheral blood, obtained 28 days after the second AZD1222 dose. All receptors derive from an adult who received the AZD1222 COVID-19 vaccine.

This clone was detected once. The chain has TRBV30 and TRBJ1-6, with 8 positions matching TRBD1. Trimming at V came to 2 bases and at J to 7 bases, leaving 4 bases not matched to a gene. Germline CDR1 and CDR2: GTSNPN and SVGIG (reference sequence). The CDR3 totals 14 residues. In nucleotides, the CDR3 is TGTGCCTGGAGTAAGGACAGGGTAAATTCACCCCTCCACTTT. Protein product: CAWSKDRVNSPLHF.

The chain couples TRBV30 to TRBJ2-3, with 10 bases aligning to TRBD1. Looked up from germline, CDR1 is GTSNPN and CDR2 is SVGIG (reference sequence). V gave up 6 bases and J gave up 2 bases; unmatched junction bases: 14. The CDR3 is 17 amino acids. In DNA form, the CDR3 reads TGTGCCTGTCCCTACCGGGACAGGGGTATTCACACAGATACGCAGTATTTT. Protein sequence: CACPYRDRGIHTDTQYF.

The genes are TRBV9 and TRBJ2-2, with 7 bases that match TRBD2. Per germline, CDR1 SGDLS and CDR2 YYNGEE. J gave up 4 bases and V 4 bases, and 10 bases lay outside the gene matches. There are 16 residues in the CDR3. CDR3 nucleotide sequence: TGTGCCAGCAGCTCAACGACTAGCCGAGGCACCGGGGAGCTGTTTTTT. This codes for CASSSTTSRGTGELFF.

V is TRBV4-1 and J is TRBJ1-1; possibly TRBD1 for D (6 bases). Looked up from germline, CDR1 is MGHRA and CDR2 is YSYEKL. The V gene lost 1 base and the J gene lost 1 base, with 16 bases spanning the gap. The CDR3 has 17 amino acids. CDR3 amino acids: CASSQVRLGGANTEAFF. CDR3 bases: TGCGCCAGCAGCCAAGTAAGGCTGGGGGGCGCGAACACTGAAGCTTTCTTT.

The CDR3 DNA is TGTGCCAGTAGTACGGGACAGGGAAACTATGGCTACACCTTC. This sequence encodes CASSTGQGNYGYTF. The V gene is TRBV19, the J gene TRBJ1-2; 9 positions match TRBD1. Germline lookup yields CDR1 LNHDA and CDR2 SQIVND (reference sequence). The CDR3 is made up of 14 amino acids. J gave up 2 bases and V 4 bases, and 2 bases lay outside the gene matches.

This clone was seen a few times. The J gene is TRBJ2-1, the V gene TRBV28; 7 bases agree with TRBD1. Trimming removed 7 bases from V and 2 bases from J; junction bases left unmatched: 8. From germline, CDR1 is MDHEN and CDR2 SYDVKM. The CDR3 runs 15 residues. The CDR3 loop is CASTLRQGAYNEQFF. The CDR3 nucleotides read TGTGCCAGCACCCTGAGACAGGGTGCCTACAATGAGCAGTTCTTC.

A single count supports this clone. The rearrangement joins TRBV6-5 to TRBJ2-7; 8 bases line up with TRBD1. The CDR3 runs to 15 residues. V dropped 6 bases and J dropped 7; count of bases not matched to a gene: 14. Germline CDR1 reads MNHEY; CDR2 reads SVGAGI. CDR3 in DNA: TGTGCCAGCAGCCGCCACGGACAGGGTAGCAATGAGCAGTACTTC. Translated: CASSRHGQGSNEQYF.

The CDR3 spells CASSVGGVRDTQYF. The DNA for the CDR3 is TGTGCCAGCAGTGTCGGCGGGGTAAGAGATACGCAGTATTTT. The V gene is TRBV7-2, the J gene TRBJ2-3; weak D call: TRBD2 (6 bases). Germline lookup yields CDR1 SGHTA and CDR2 FQGNSA. The V end was cut by 6 bases, the J end by 5 bases, with 15 bases between. CDR3 size: 14 residues.

J is TRBJ2-3 and V is TRBV19, with D possibly TRBD2 on 7 matching bases. V dropped 2 bases and J dropped 3 bases, with 12 bases sitting between them. From germline, CDR1 is LNHDA and CDR2 SQIVND (reference sequence). The CDR3 sequence is 15 residues long. The CDR3 nucleotides read TGTGCCAGTAGTATAAGAGGGGGGGCAACAGATACGCAGTATTTT. This encodes CASSIRGGATDTQYF.

The chain carries TRBV6-5 and TRBJ2-7, with unresolved D. The germline V gene has CDR1 MNHEY and CDR2 SVGAGI. The CDR3 extends over 13 amino acids. Trimming took off 2 bases at V and 5 bases at J, with 10 bases between the two ends. CDR3 residues: CASSYHNSNEQYF. CDR3 DNA sequence: TGTGCCAGCAGTTACCACAATTCTAACGAGCAGTACTTC.

This chain uses TRBV2 with TRBJ2-7; D is uncertain. The CDR3 contains 14 residues. Germline CDR1 reads SNHLY; CDR2 reads FYNNEI. Trimming took off 4 bases at V and 6 bases at J, with 16 bases between the two ends. The CDR3, as DNA: TGTGCCAGCAGTGTCGGGCCTCAGGTCGGCGAGCAGTACTTC. Its protein product is CASSVGPQVGEQYF.

V and J are TRBV20-1 and TRBJ1-6; 7 positions agree with TRBD1. There are 16 residues in the CDR3. J was trimmed by 9 bases and V by 3 bases; bases with no gene match: 14. Germline V gene lookup returns CDR1 DFQATT and CDR2 SNEGSKA (reference sequence). The CDR3: CSASLTEGAVGSPLHF. The CDR3 DNA is TGCAGTGCTAGTCTCACCGAGGGGGCGGTGGGTTCACCCCTCCACTTT.

The J gene is TRBJ2-3, the V gene TRBV5-1, with D maybe TRBD2 (6 bases). Germline CDR1 SGHRS, CDR2 YFSETQ. The CDR3 is 13 residues long. V was cut by 4 bases and J by 3 bases, with 9 bases left in between. The CDR3 region is CASSPGTTDTQYF. The CDR3, as DNA: TGCGCCAGCAGCCCGGGGACTACAGATACGCAGTATTTT.

V gene TRBV19 combines with J gene TRBJ2-7; D gene unclear. The CDR3 totals 14 residues. The V and J ends lost 1 base and 3 bases respectively, with 10 bases between them. Germline V CDR1 and CDR2: LNHDA, SQIVND (reference sequence). CDR3 in amino acids: CASSIGKMVYEQYF. In nucleotides, the CDR3 is TGTGCCAGTAGTATAGGAAAAATGGTCTACGAGCAGTACTTC.

V usage is TRBV5-1 and J usage is TRBJ1-4, with TRBD1 matching 11 bases. Germline V lookup: CDR1 SGHRS, CDR2 YFSETQ. This CDR3 spans 17 amino acids. V lost 5 bases and J lost 8; bases outside the gene matches: 14. CDR3: CASSRAGQGVTGEKLFF. The CDR3 nucleotides read TGCGCCAGCAGTCGAGCGGGACAGGGGGTGACTGGAGAAAAACTGTTTTTT.

The chain joins TRBV5-1 to TRBJ1-2; D remains ambiguous. V shed 1 base and J shed 1 base, with 5 bases lying between them. Germline V gives CDR1 SGHRS, CDR2 YFSETQ. The CDR3 has 13 residues. The CDR3 DNA reads TGCGCCAGCAGCTTGACAAATAACTATGGCTACACCTTC. The encoded protein is CASSLTNNYGYTF.

The chain couples TRBV5-1 to TRBJ2-2; TRBD2 agrees at 7 bases. Looked up from germline, CDR1 is SGHRS and CDR2 is YFSETQ. With V trimmed by 4 bases and J by 0 bases, 3 bases remained unmatched. The CDR3 contains 15 residues. The CDR3 DNA sequence: TGCGCCAGCAGCACCCGGGGGGCGAACACCGGGGAGCTGTTTTTT. This gives the protein CASSTRGANTGELFF.

This clone was picked up a small number of times. This sequence joins TRBV11-2 and TRBJ1-2; the D is unclear. CDR3 length equals 13 residues. From germline, CDR1 is SGHAT and CDR2 FQNNGV. With 6 bases removed from V and 3 bases from J, the gap between germline ends came to 11 bases. CDR3 in DNA: TGTGCCAGCAGAGCACTGAGGGACTATGGCTACACCTTC. Its translation: CASRALRDYGYTF.

V gene TRBV2 combines with J gene TRBJ2-3; the match to TRBD2 covers 10 bases. Germline loops: CDR1 SNHLY, CDR2 FYNNEI. The CDR3 sequence is 16 residues long. The V segment lost 4 bases and the J segment 0 bases; nucleotides outside the gene matches: 4. The CDR3 reads CASSARAGGSTDTQYF. The CDR3 nucleotides are TGTGCCAGCAGTGCACGAGCGGGGGGGAGCACAGATACGCAGTATTTT.

This rearrangement joins TRBV18 to TRBJ1-1; D may be TRBD1 (6 bases). In germline, CDR1 is KGHSH, CDR2 LQKENI. The V end lost 7 bases, the J end lost 5 bases, and 17 bases lay between the germline ends. The CDR3 runs to 14 residues. CDR3 residues: CASLGAGAGTEAFF. CDR3 sequence (DNA): TGTGCCAGCTTGGGAGCAGGGGCGGGGACTGAAGCTTTCTTT.

The chain recombines TRBV6-5 with TRBJ1-1; weak D call: TRBD1 (5 bases). With 2 bases removed from V and 5 bases from J, the gap between germline ends came to 15 bases. This CDR3 region has 15 residues. Germline V gene lookup returns CDR1 MNHEY and CDR2 SVGAGI. CDR3 region: CASSYGGVPGTEAFF. As DNA, the CDR3 is TGTGCCAGCAGTTACGGCGGAGTACCAGGGACTGAAGCTTTCTTT.